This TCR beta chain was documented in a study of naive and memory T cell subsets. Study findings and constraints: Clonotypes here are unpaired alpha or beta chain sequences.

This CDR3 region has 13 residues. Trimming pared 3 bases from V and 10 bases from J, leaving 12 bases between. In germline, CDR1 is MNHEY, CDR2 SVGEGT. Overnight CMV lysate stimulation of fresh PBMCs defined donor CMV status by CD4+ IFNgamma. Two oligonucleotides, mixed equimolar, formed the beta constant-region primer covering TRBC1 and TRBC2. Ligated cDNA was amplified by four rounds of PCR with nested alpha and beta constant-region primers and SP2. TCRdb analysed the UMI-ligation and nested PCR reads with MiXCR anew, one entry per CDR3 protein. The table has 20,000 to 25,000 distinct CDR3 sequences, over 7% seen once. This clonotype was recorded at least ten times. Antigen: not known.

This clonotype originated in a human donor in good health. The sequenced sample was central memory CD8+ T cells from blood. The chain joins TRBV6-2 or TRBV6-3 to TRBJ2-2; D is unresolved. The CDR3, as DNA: TGTGCCAGCAGTTATTCCGATACGTCGGAGCTGTTTTTT. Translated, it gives CASSYSDTSELFF.